This T cell receptor beta chain was recovered during a study of lymphopenia after photon versus proton radiotherapy. Germline trimming cut 3 bases from V and 2 bases from J; bases unmatched to any gene: 10. This CDR3 contains 17 residues. Germline V lookup: CDR1 GTSNPN, CDR2 SVGIG (reference sequence). Measured with immunoSEQ multiplex PCR; TCRdb has only the in-frame clones, and not every one. The sample contains approximately 150,000 clones, roughly nine tenths of which appear only once. The origin of this receptor is a man aged 50 to 59 with gastric cancer. This chain uses TRBV30 with TRBJ2-1; the match to TRBD2 covers 10 bases. This specimen consisted of peripheral blood, obtained from a patient treated with photon-based radiotherapy. Here the CDR3 reads CAWRPTRTSGTYNEQFF. In nucleotides, the CDR3 is TGTGCCTGGAGACCAACTCGGACTAGCGGCACCTACAATGAGCAGTTCTTC.